This T cell receptor beta chain was retrieved from a study of cytomegalovirus exposure and HLA in healthy donors. The study ran its PCR with 60 Vbeta and 13 Jbeta primers. The data were produced by immunoSEQ multiplex PCR, yet TCRdb's version contains in-frame clones alone and is incomplete. The profile covers some 130,000 clones, with 60% to 80% appearing a single time and over 2% taken by the ten largest. Only a few counts were recorded for this clone. J was trimmed by 5 bases and V by 4 bases; bases with no gene match: 8. This CDR3 is built from 16 residues. Looked up from germline, CDR1 is SGHDT and CDR2 is YYEEEE.

Sequenced input: PBMCs. The clonotype was recovered from a man aged 25 to 40 in good health and CMV-seronegative. The chain uses TRBV5-6 and TRBJ1-3; the match to TRBD1 covers 11 bases. The CDR3 loop reads CASSPTDRGLRNTIYF. Here the CDR3 DNA reads TGTGCCAGCAGCCCGACGGACAGGGGGCTTAGAAACACCATATATTTT. Based on the CDR3 plus reference TRBV5-6 and TRBJ1-3, the full variable domain is DAGVTQSPTHLIKTRGQQVTLRCSPKSGHDTVSWYQQALGQGPQFIFQYYEEEERQRGNFPDRFSGHQFPNYSSELNVNALLLGDSALYLCASSPTDRGLRNTIYFGEGSWLTVV.